The clone carrying this T cell receptor beta chain was found a few times. The target antigen is unknown. Patients showing uncontrolled infection, other autoimmune disease, pregnancy or lactation were ineligible. Sample collection date corresponds to first hyperthyroidism diagnosis, prior to any ophthalmopathy symptoms. From RNA transcripts, TCR beta CDR3 regions were amplified. The HTBI primer set served for first-round RT-PCR of the TCR CDR3. TCRdb reprocessed the multiplex PCR reads with MiXCR, giving one entry per CDR3 protein. Here the sample spans 250,000 or so distinct CDR3 sequences, about 16% being singletons. This sample is part of a study of T cells in Graves' hyperthyroidism and ophthalmopathy. Broader study findings: A median around 6 months before onset, the model predicted ophthalmopathy.

The CDR3 spans 17 residues. Germline V gives CDR1 LNHDA, CDR2 SQIVND (reference sequence). The V and J ends lost 3 bases and 5 bases, in that order; junction bases with no gene match: 11. This clonotype was obtained from a woman between 45 and 65 years old with Graves' hyperthyroidism that later progressed to Graves' ophthalmopathy. Sample: blood. The chain links TRBV19 to TRBJ2-5; 11 bases line up with TRBD2. Here the CDR3 DNA reads TGTGCCAGTAGTATGGGACTAGCGGAGGGAGGAACGGAGACCCAGTACTTC. Its translation: CASSMGLAEGGTETQYF.